The 31 T cell receptor beta chains below all came from one sample that was sequenced in a study of shared clonotypes between healthy human individuals. Sequencing used immunoSEQ multiplex PCR; TCRdb keeps in-frame clones, though not all of them. Here the sample spans 560,000 or so clones, approximately 96% being singletons. Positive CCR7 selection of CD45RO-negative cells yielded the naive CD8 cells, and terminally differentiated effector memory CD45RA+ cells were excluded. Sample: naive CD8+ T cells sorted from blood. These receptors were obtained from a woman aged 25 to 45 in good health.

The chain links TRBV5-1 to TRBJ2-2; 10 bases map to TRBD2. The CDR3 is 15 residues long. Germline CDR1 reads SGHRS; CDR2 reads YFSETQ. J lost 3 bases, V lost 5 bases, and 4 bases had no gene match. The CDR3 DNA sequence: TGCGCCAGCAGTTACAGCGGGAGGGACACCGGGGAGCTGTTTTTT. Translating gives CASSYSGRDTGELFF.

Here the CDR3 reads CASSLMQGETQYF. The CDR3 nucleotides read TGTGCCAGCAGCTTAATGCAGGGGGAGACCCAGTACTTC. This chain joins TRBV7-2 and TRBJ2-5; D is possibly TRBD1 (6 bases). Trimming cost V 2 bases and J 5 bases, with 9 bases left between them. This CDR3 has 13 amino acids. CDR1 is SGHTA, CDR2 FQGNSA, per germline.

This chain connects TRBV30 to TRBJ2-7, with TRBD2 identical over 7 bases. The V segment lost 4 bases and the J segment 0 bases; nucleotides outside the gene matches: 3. CDR1 is GTSNPN, CDR2 SVGIG, per germline (reference sequence). CDR3 length equals 13 residues. This CDR3 is CAWTSGSSYEQYF. In DNA form, the CDR3 reads TGTGCCTGGACTAGCGGAAGCTCCTACGAGCAGTACTTC.

The chain couples TRBV5-6 to TRBJ2-3, with D possibly matching TRBD1 (5 bases). Germline V CDR1 and CDR2: SGHDT, YYEEEE. Trimming removed 1 base at V and 4 bases at J, with 13 bases between. The CDR3 is made up of 15 amino acids. The CDR3 loop is CASSLWRAGPDTQYF. Written as DNA, the CDR3 is TGTGCCAGCAGCTTGTGGAGAGCAGGGCCAGATACGCAGTATTTT.

This chain links TRBV27 with TRBJ2-3; 9 bases are a match to TRBD1. The V and J ends lost 5 bases and 0 bases, in that order; junction bases with no gene match: 9. The CDR3 is made up of 17 amino acids. CDR1 is MNHEY and CDR2 is SMNVEV in the germline V gene (reference sequence). The CDR3 loop is CASSQGTGGTSTDTQYF. CDR3 nucleotides: TGTGCCAGCAGTCAAGGCACAGGGGGCACTAGCACAGATACGCAGTATTTT.

This clone is a singleton in its sample. Other DNA sequences in the sample encode the same CDR3. This sequence joins TRBV7-9 and TRBJ1-1, with a tentative D call TRBD1 (5 bases). The CDR3 is 14 amino acids. V lost 1 base and J lost 2, with 8 bases in between. CDR1 is SEHNR and CDR2 is FQNEAQ in the germline V gene (reference sequence). This chain's CDR3 is CASSLGGENTEAFF. The CDR3 nucleotides are TGTGCCAGCAGCTTAGGGGGGGAAAACACTGAAGCTTTCTTT.

The table lists this clone with a count of one. The genes are TRBV5-5 and TRBJ2-7; D might be TRBD1 (6 bases). V dropped 0 bases and J dropped 3 bases, with 13 bases sitting between them. Germline assignment: CDR1 SGHKS and CDR2 YYEKEE (reference sequence). This CDR3 has 15 amino acids. The CDR3 region is CASSLEGVWDYEQYF. In DNA form, the CDR3 reads TGTGCCAGCAGCTTGGAGGGGGTTTGGGACTACGAGCAGTACTTC.

This chain connects TRBV11-2 to TRBJ1-2, with D perhaps TRBD1 (5 bases). Deletions cut 6 bases from V and 2 bases from J, with 13 bases between. The germline V gene encodes CDR1 SGHAT and CDR2 FQNNGV. The CDR3 is 14 amino acids. The CDR3 nucleotides read TGTGCCAGCAGTTGGGCCGGGGGGAACTATGGCTACACCTTC. Translated: CASSWAGGNYGYTF.

The chain employs TRBV12-5 and TRBJ1-1, with 8 bases lining up with TRBD1. The V segment lost 2 bases and the J segment 3 bases; nucleotides outside the gene matches: 5. Germline CDR1 and CDR2: LGHNT and FRNRAP. This CDR3 has 15 residues. In DNA, the CDR3 is TGTGCTAGTGGTTTGACAACAGGGGGTCACACTGAAGCTTTCTTT. Translation gives CASGLTTGGHTEAFF.

The CDR3 spells CASSEMEGYEQYF. CDR3 nucleotides: TGTGCCAGCAGTGAAATGGAGGGATACGAGCAGTACTTC. The V gene is TRBV6-1, the J gene TRBJ2-7; perhaps TRBD2 as D (6 bases). The V and J ends lost 2 bases and 4 bases respectively, with 9 bases between them. This CDR3 region has 13 residues. Looked up from germline, CDR1 is MNHNS and CDR2 is SASEGT.

The chain carries TRBV7-9 and TRBJ2-5; D could derive from TRBD1 or TRBD2 (5 bases each). Trimming took 5 bases from V and 5 from J, leaving 12 bases between them. Germline CDR1 is SEHNR and CDR2 is FQNEAQ (reference sequence). The CDR3 totals 13 residues. The CDR3 loop is CASSPPGDETQYF. Here the CDR3 DNA reads TGTGCCAGCAGCCCCCCTGGGGACGAGACCCAGTACTTC.

The genes are TRBV11-2 and TRBJ2-7; D may match TRBD1 or TRBD2 (5 bases each). CDR1 is SGHAT and CDR2 is FQNNGV in the germline V gene. Trimming took 6 bases from V and 1 from J, leaving 10 bases between them. The CDR3 sequence is 13 residues long. The CDR3 sequence is CASRRDGSYEQYF. The DNA for the CDR3 is TGTGCCAGCAGACGGGACGGATCCTACGAGCAGTACTTC. The full variable domain, rest sourced from reference TRBV11-2 and TRBJ2-7, is EAGVAQSPRYKIIEKRQSVAFWCNPISGHATLYWYQQILGQGPKLLIQFQNNGVVDDSQLPKDRFSAERLKGVDSTLKIQPAKLEDSAVYLCASRRDGSYEQYFGPGTRLTVT.

This chain uses TRBV28 with TRBJ2-3; tentative D call: TRBD2 (6 bases). This CDR3 has 16 amino acids. Germline CDR1 and CDR2: MDHEN and SYDVKM. The germline V and J ends were trimmed by 2 bases and 0 bases, with 12 bases remaining between them. The CDR3 protein is CASSLPAGPSTDTQYF. CDR3 DNA: TGTGCCAGCAGTTTACCGGCGGGACCTAGCACAGATACGCAGTATTTT.

The chain carries TRBV27 and TRBJ2-7; 8 bases agree with TRBD2. Germline CDR1 is MNHEY and CDR2 is SMNVEV (reference sequence). V lost 0 bases, J lost 6 bases, and 4 bases stayed unmatched. There are 14 residues in the CDR3. The CDR3 loop is CASSLSGTSSEQYF. The DNA of the CDR3 is TGTGCCAGCAGTTTATCGGGGACTAGTTCCGAGCAGTACTTC.

This clone was seen at least ten times. Other DNA variants within this sample encode the same CDR3. The rearrangement links TRBV5-4 to TRBJ1-1; no definite D call. This CDR3 is built from 11 residues. Trimming removed 1 base at V and 2 bases at J, with 0 bases between. Germline V CDR1 and CDR2: SGHNT, YYREEE (reference sequence). CDR3 bases: TGTGCCAGCAGCTTGAACACTGAAGCTTTCTTT. Translated: CASSLNTEAFF.

The rearrangement joins TRBV19 to TRBJ2-1, with D perhaps matching TRBD1 (5 bases). CDR3 length: 12 residues. Per the germline V gene, CDR1 is LNHDA and CDR2 is SQIVND (reference sequence). V lost 6 bases and J 9 bases, leaving 12 bases between the germline ends. CDR3 region: CASRPQGTEQFF. The CDR3 DNA is TGTGCCAGTAGGCCTCAGGGCACTGAGCAGTTCTTC.

V usage is TRBV5-1 and J usage is TRBJ2-2; 10 positions agree with TRBD1. V was clipped by 0 bases and J by 7 bases; unmatched bases: 3. Germline CDR1 is SGHRS and CDR2 is YFSETQ. The CDR3 length is 15 residues. The CDR3 DNA reads as TGCGCCAGCAGCTTGGTGACAGGGGGCGGCGGGGAGCTGTTTTTT. Amino acids: CASSLVTGGGGELFF.

The chain employs TRBV7-9 and TRBJ1-3; D unclear. Germline-derived CDR1 and CDR2 are SEHNR and FQNEAQ (reference sequence). This CDR3 comprises 15 residues. V was shortened by 6 bases and J by 0 bases, with 12 bases between the two germline ends. Here the CDR3 DNA reads TGTGCCAGCAGACCCCAGCTGAGCTCTGGAAACACCATATATTTT. This codes for CASRPQLSSGNTIYF. The variable domain in full, completed from reference TRBV7-9 and TRBJ1-3, reads DTGVSQNPRHKITKRGQNVTFRCDPISEHNRLYWYRQTLGQGPEFLTYFQNEAQLEKSRLLSDRFSAERPKGSFSTLEIQRTEQGDSAMYLCASRPQLSSGNTIYFGEGSWLTVV.

The V gene is TRBV29-1, the J gene TRBJ2-6; D is unclear. CDR1 is SQVTM and CDR2 is ANQGSEA in the germline V gene. The germline V and J ends were trimmed by 2 bases and 0 bases, with 5 bases remaining between them. This CDR3 spans 14 amino acids. The CDR3 spells CSVESYSGANVLTF. The CDR3 DNA reads TGCAGCGTTGAATCGTACTCTGGGGCCAACGTCCTGACTTTC. The variable domain in full, completed from reference TRBV29-1 and TRBJ2-6, reads SAVISQKPSRDICQRGTSLTIQCQVDSQVTMMFWYRQQPGQSLTLIATANQGSEATYESGFVIDKFPISRPNLTFSTLTVSNMSPEDSSIYLCSVESYSGANVLTFGAGSRLTVL.

The CDR3 protein is CASSFLLDAEAFF. The CDR3 DNA is TGTGCCAGCAGCTTCCTTTTGGATGCCGAAGCTTTCTTT. This chain connects TRBV7-9 to TRBJ1-1; D ambiguous. V was trimmed by 3 bases and J by 8 bases, leaving 13 bases between them. CDR1 and CDR2 (germline): SEHNR, FQNEAQ (reference sequence). The CDR3 length is 13 residues.

The chain carries TRBV27 and TRBJ2-7; D gene unclear. Trimming left V 5 bases short and J 6 bases short, with 14 bases between. Looked up from germline, CDR1 is MNHEY and CDR2 is SMNVEV (reference sequence). The CDR3 is 13 residues long. This CDR3 reads CASSRLAPGEQYF. The CDR3 DNA follows: TGTGCCAGCAGTCGGCTCGCCCCCGGCGAGCAGTACTTC.

The V gene is TRBV7-6, the J gene TRBJ2-2; TRBD2 matches at 9 bases. The CDR3 is 16 amino acids. Germline V gene lookup returns CDR1 SGHVS and CDR2 FNYEAQ. Trimming removed 5 bases from V and 1 base from J; junction bases left unmatched: 5. The CDR3 DNA reads TGTGCCAGCAGCCGGATGACTAGCGGGAACACCGGGGAGCTGTTTTTT. Protein sequence: CASSRMTSGNTGELFF. The full variable domain, in which reference TRBV7-6 and TRBJ2-2 provide the parts outside the CDR3, is GAGVSQSPRYKVTKRGQDVALRCDPISGHVSLYWYRQALGQGPEFLTYFNYEAQQDKSGLPNDRFSAERPEGSISTLTIQRTEQRDSAMYRCASSRMTSGNTGELFFGEGSRLTVL.

V is TRBV7-9 and J is TRBJ2-7; 13 positions agree with TRBD2. Germline V gives CDR1 SEHNR, CDR2 FQNEAQ (reference sequence). CDR3 size: 16 residues. V shed 5 bases and J 3 bases; nucleotides not matched to a gene: 7. CDR3 loop: CASSPGTSGKLYEQYF. For the CDR3, the DNA is TGTGCCAGCAGCCCCGGGACTAGCGGGAAGCTCTACGAGCAGTACTTC.

This clone was counted a single time. The chain has TRBV11-2 and TRBJ2-7; TRBD2 might be the D (5 bases). Trimming left V 6 bases short and J 0 bases short, with 15 bases between. The CDR3 is 15 residues long. CDR1 and CDR2 from the germline V gene are SGHAT and FQNNGV. The DNA for the CDR3 is TGTGCCAGCAGATTTACTGAAGGGAGCTCCTACGAGCAGTACTTC. Its translation is CASRFTEGSSYEQYF.

The chain couples TRBV7-9 to TRBJ1-2; 9 bases line up with TRBD1. The germline CDR1 and CDR2 sequences are SEHNR and FQNEAQ (reference sequence). V lost 5 bases, J lost 8 bases, and 9 bases stayed unmatched. The CDR3 contains 14 residues. CDR3 residues: CASSLIQGAEGYTF. The CDR3 coding sequence is TGTGCCAGCAGCCTAATACAGGGGGCAGAGGGCTACACCTTC. The full variable domain, completed using reference TRBV7-9 and TRBJ1-2, is DTGVSQNPRHKITKRGQNVTFRCDPISEHNRLYWYRQTLGQGPEFLTYFQNEAQLEKSRLLSDRFSAERPKGSFSTLEIQRTEQGDSAMYLCASSLIQGAEGYTFGSGTRLTVV.

This chain links TRBV28 with TRBJ1-2; 7 bases line up with TRBD1. CDR1 is MDHEN and CDR2 is SYDVKM in the germline V gene. J lost 5 bases, V lost 5 bases, and 8 bases had no gene match. This CDR3 is built from 14 residues. CDR3 amino acids: CASSPPGTVYGYTF. CDR3 in DNA: TGTGCCAGCAGTCCGCCCGGGACAGTTTATGGCTACACCTTC.

The chain has TRBV7-9 and TRBJ1-2; perhaps TRBD1 as D (5 bases). Trimming pared 1 base from V and 4 bases from J, leaving 19 bases between. This CDR3 is built from 17 residues. Germline assignment: CDR1 SEHNR and CDR2 FQNEAQ (reference sequence). The CDR3 is CASSLGDSLDQGYGYTF. The CDR3 nucleotides read TGTGCCAGCAGCTTAGGTGACAGCCTCGACCAAGGCTATGGCTACACCTTC.

The CDR3 region has the DNA TGTGCCAGCAGTACAGGGGAGAATGAGCAGTTCTTC. It yields the protein CASSTGENEQFF. The rearrangement joins TRBV11-2 to TRBJ2-1; 7 bases line up with TRBD1. Germline values: CDR1 SGHAT, CDR2 FQNNGV. The CDR3 extends over 12 amino acids. The trim removed 6 bases at V and 7 bases at J, leaving 3 bases unmatched. The full variable domain, rest sourced from reference TRBV11-2 and TRBJ2-1, is EAGVAQSPRYKIIEKRQSVAFWCNPISGHATLYWYQQILGQGPKLLIQFQNNGVVDDSQLPKDRFSAERLKGVDSTLKIQPAKLEDSAVYLCASSTGENEQFFGPGTRLTVL.

On this clone itself: The same CDR3 arises from other DNA sequences in this sample as well. The genes are TRBV19 and TRBJ2-3, with no clear D. V gave up 1 base and J gave up 0 bases, with 5 bases separating them. Germline CDR1 is LNHDA and CDR2 is SQIVND (reference sequence). The CDR3 extends over 14 amino acids. CDR3 amino acids: CASSIGGSTDTQYF. In DNA form, the CDR3 reads TGTGCCAGTAGTATAGGTGGAAGCACAGATACGCAGTATTTT.

This chain connects TRBV4-1 to TRBJ2-3; TRBD2 might be the D (5 bases). The V and J ends lost 4 bases and 3 bases respectively, with 11 bases between them. The length of the CDR3 is 14 residues. Looked up from germline, CDR1 is MGHRA and CDR2 is YSYEKL. This CDR3 reads CASSRGRGTDTQYF. In DNA, the CDR3 is TGCGCCAGCAGCCGGGGAAGAGGGACAGATACGCAGTATTTT.

The DNA for the CDR3 is TGCGCCAGCAGCCTGTGGGACAGGGTGGGCAATCAGCCCCAGCATTTT. The encoded protein is CASSLWDRVGNQPQHF. This sequence joins TRBV4-1 and TRBJ1-5; 9 bases are shared with TRBD1. The CDR3 spans 16 residues. The V segment lost 4 bases and the J segment 2 bases; nucleotides outside the gene matches: 6. Germline V gene lookup returns CDR1 MGHRA and CDR2 YSYEKL.